A selection of T cell receptor beta chains follows, all from one sample in a study of blood T cells in healthy people across ages. TCRdb reprocessed the 5' RACE reads with MiXCR, giving one entry per CDR3 protein. Of hundreds of thousands of distinct CDR3 sequences detected, about 50% appear once; the ten largest clones hold roughly 13%. Sequenced sample: blood. These receptors all come from an elderly woman in good health. Both conserved end residues are part of each CDR3. The order of the fields is V gene, D gene, clone size, J gene, CDR3 length, CDR3 protein, CDR3 DNA. A D gene is named only where the DNA matches it firmly. Clone size is given for some rows only: seen once, a few or many times, or a class if the clone is expanded.

TRBV12-3/TRBV12-4,TRBD1,many,TRBJ2-5,15,CATRIGTGGQETQYF,TGTGCCACCCGTATAGGGACAGGAGGACAAGAGACCCAGTACTTC
TRBV5-1,.,many,TRBJ2-5,13,CASSLVGEETQYF,TGCGCCAGCAGCTTGGTAGGGGAAGAGACCCAGTACTTC
TRBV12-3/TRBV12-4,.,many,TRBJ2-7,16,CASSYMGGRTSYEQYF,TGTGCCAGCAGTTACATGGGTGGGAGAACCTCCTACGAGCAGTACTTC
TRBV30,.,.,TRBJ2-3,14,CAWSSGAGTDTQYF,TGTGCCTGGAGTTCGGGGGCTGGTACAGATACGCAGTATTTT
TRBV5-1,.,.,TRBJ2-2,14,CASRITGYTGELFF,TGCGCCAGCAGAATAACAGGTTACACCGGGGAGCTGTTTTTT
TRBV7-9,.,many,TRBJ2-1,15,CASSLARGTYNEQFF,TGTGCCAGCAGCTTAGCCAGGGGCACCTACAATGAGCAGTTCTTC
TRBV6-6,TRBD1,.,TRBJ2-5,14,CASSFRDRKETQYF,TGTGCCAGCAGTTTCCGGGACAGGAAAGAGACCCAGTACTTC
TRBV6-5,.,.,TRBJ2-7,13,CASSMDLYNEQYF,TGTGCCAGCAGTATGGACCTCTACAATGAGCAGTACTTC
TRBV27,.,.,TRBJ2-2,15,CASSSRYPNTGELFF,TGTGCCAGCAGTTCTCGGTACCCAAACACCGGGGAGCTGTTTTTT
TRBV20-1,TRBD2,.,TRBJ2-5,13,CSANLADQETQYF,TGCAGTGCAAACCTAGCGGACCAAGAGACCCAGTACTTC
TRBV20-1,.,many,TRBJ2-7,14,CSAATRDRRYEQYF,TGCAGTGCGGCGACTAGGGACAGACGCTACGAGCAGTACTTC
TRBV7-9,.,.,TRBJ2-2,13,CASSTRNTGELFF,TGTGCCAGCAGCACCCGAAACACCGGGGAGCTGTTTTTT
TRBV7-2,.,.,TRBJ2-2,18,CASSLDRPLALNTGELFF,TGTGCCAGCAGCTTAGATCGTCCCCTAGCGCTGAACACCGGGGAGCTGTTTTTT
TRBV9,TRBD1,few,TRBJ2-7,14,CASSVTGNSYEQYF,TGTGCCAGCAGCGTGACAGGGAATTCCTACGAGCAGTACTTC
TRBV20-1,.,many,TRBJ2-1,11,CSARELDEQFF,TGCAGTGCTAGAGAACTCGATGAGCAGTTCTTC
TRBV5-1,.,.,TRBJ2-3,16,CASSLGVGSGRDTQYF,TGCGCCAGCAGCTTGGGGGTGGGTAGCGGTAGAGATACGCAGTATTTT
TRBV10-3,TRBD1,.,TRBJ2-2,14,CAIRSGTGAGELFF,TGTGCCATCAGATCCGGGACAGGGGCCGGGGAGCTGTTTTTT
TRBV29-1,TRBD2,.,TRBJ2-5,10,CSVEQREEYF,TGCAGCGTTGAACAGCGGGAGGAGTACTTC
TRBV7-2,TRBD1,many,TRBJ1-5,15,CASSLQGAGNQPQHF,TGTGCCAGCAGCTTACAGGGGGCAGGAAATCAGCCCCAGCATTTT
TRBV10-3,TRBD2,many,TRBJ2-7,14,CAIRRTSGGEEQYF,TGTGCCATCAGAAGGACTAGCGGGGGAGAAGAGCAGTACTTC
TRBV7-2,.,.,TRBJ2-6,13,CASREAGANVLTF,TGTGCCAGCCGTGAGGCGGGGGCCAACGTCCTGACTTTC
TRBV3-1,.,once,TRBJ1-4,14,CASSQYRVPGKLFF,TGTGCCAGCAGCCAATACAGGGTACCAGGAAAACTGTTTTTT
TRBV7-2,.,few,TRBJ2-7,15,CASSSTRVQGLEQYF,TGTGCAAGCAGCAGTACTCGGGTTCAGGGCCTCGAGCAGTACTTC
TRBV6-5,TRBD1,few,TRBJ1-1,15,CASSLPGQGDTEAFF,TGTGCCAGCAGTTTACCAGGACAGGGGGACACTGAAGCTTTCTTT
TRBV2,.,few,TRBJ2-2,14,CASRWVGNTGELFF,TGTGCCAGCAGATGGGTGGGGAACACCGGGGAGCTGTTTTTT
TRBV27,.,.,TRBJ2-3,15,CASSPTAGITDTQYF,TGTGCCAGCAGCCCCACCGCAGGGATCACAGATACGCAGTATTTT
TRBV7-2,TRBD2,.,TRBJ2-1,15,CASSSYSGGTNEQFF,TGTGCCAGCAGCTCCTATAGCGGGGGGACTAATGAGCAGTTCTTC
TRBV14,.,.,TRBJ2-5,12,CASSPTGYGQYF,TGTGCCAGCAGCCCTACAGGGTACGGGCAGTACTTC
TRBV20-1,.,.,TRBJ1-5,15,CSARVGGYSNQPQHF,TGCAGTGCTAGAGTTGGAGGGTACTCGAATCAGCCCCAGCATTTT
TRBV6-1,.,once,TRBJ2-2,15,CASSEWGRGTGELFF,TGTGCCAGCAGTGAATGGGGGCGAGGCACCGGGGAGCTGTTTTTT
TRBV18,.,.,TRBJ2-5,15,CASSPSPGIRETQYF,TGTGCCAGCTCACCATCGCCGGGTATTCGGGAGACCCAGTACTTC
TRBV7-9,.,.,TRBJ2-5,17,CASSPRELDQGRETQYF,TGTGCCAGCAGCCCTCGAGAGTTGGATCAGGGGCGAGAGACCCAGTACTTC
TRBV12-3/TRBV12-4,.,once,TRBJ1-2,14,CASSLGREDYGYTF,TGTGCCAGCAGTTTGGGCAGGGAGGACTATGGCTACACCTTC
TRBV5-1,.,.,TRBJ2-7,13,CASSTQMPYEQYF,TGCGCCAGCAGTACCCAGATGCCCTACGAGCAGTACTTC
TRBV7-2,TRBD1,.,TRBJ1-3,16,CASSFTGTGSGNTIYF,TGTGCCAGCAGCTTCACCGGGACAGGGTCTGGAAACACCATATATTTT